A single sample is the source of the 19 T cell receptor beta chains below, sequenced in a study of early stage breast cancer tumors. Measured with immunoSEQ multiplex PCR; TCRdb has only the in-frame clones, and not every one. This table has around 28,000 clones, around 50% appearing once. The sequenced material came from breast tumor tissue. The receptors stem from a person aged 45-60 years with breast cancer.

This chain uses TRBV6-6 with TRBJ2-7; maybe TRBD2 (5 bases). The CDR3 extends over 14 amino acids. Germline CDR1 and CDR2: MNHNY and SVGAGI (reference sequence). Between the trimmed V and J ends, which lost 2 bases and 7 bases, there was a span of 15 bases. The CDR3: CASSYGSPSMEQYF. The CDR3 DNA reads as TGTGCCAGCAGTTACGGGAGCCCCTCGATGGAGCAGTACTTC.

In its sample, this clone was seen a few times. The chain uses TRBV19 and TRBJ1-2; 7 bases map to TRBD1. This CDR3 is built from 12 residues. V lost 10 bases and J lost 6; bases outside the gene matches: 8. CDR1 LNHDA and CDR2 SQIVND come from the germline V gene (reference sequence). In nucleotides, the CDR3 is TGTGCCACCTACAGGGGCGTAGATGGCTACACCTTC. It is translated as CATYRGVDGYTF.

This chain links TRBV5-1 with TRBJ2-1, with D hard to call. Germline V lookup: CDR1 SGHRS, CDR2 YFSETQ. This CDR3 has 13 amino acids. V lost 4 bases to trimming and J lost 5 bases, with 10 bases between them. CDR3 DNA: TGCGCCAGCAGCGTCGGATTTAACAATGAGCAGTTCTTC. This translates into CASSVGFNNEQFF.

This clone was detected only a few times. V usage is TRBV27 and J usage is TRBJ2-7; TRBD1 matches 11 bases. Germline V gene data show CDR1 as MNHEY and CDR2 as SMNVEV (reference sequence). Trimming took 6 bases from V and 4 from J; bases not matched to a gene: 2. The CDR3 is 13 amino acids. CDR3 protein: CASRGTGGYEQYF. Written as DNA, the CDR3 is TGTGCCAGCAGGGGGACAGGGGGATACGAGCAGTACTTC.

The rearrangement uses TRBV15 and TRBJ2-1, with 8 bases fitting TRBD2. The trim removed 0 bases at V and 8 bases at J, leaving 9 bases unmatched. Germline-derived CDR1 and CDR2 are LNHNV and YYDKDF (reference sequence). The CDR3 runs to 16 residues. As DNA, the CDR3 is TGTGCCACCAGCAGAGAAAGCGGGGGTCCTAAGGATGAGCAGTTCTTC. Its translation is CATSRESGGPKDEQFF.

This rearrangement joins TRBV18 to TRBJ1-1, with 7 bases aligning to TRBD1. CDR1 is KGHSH and CDR2 is LQKENI in the germline V gene. J gave up 3 bases and V 3 bases, and 7 bases lay outside the gene matches. The CDR3 is made up of 15 amino acids. As DNA, the CDR3 is TGTGCCAGCTCACCTTCGACAGGGTCGGACACTGAAGCTTTCTTT. The encoded protein is CASSPSTGSDTEAFF.

This chain uses TRBV4-1 with TRBJ2-1; either TRBD1 or TRBD2 may supply D (5 bases each). This CDR3 contains 17 residues. Trimming cost V 0 bases and J 0 bases, with 12 bases left between them. The germline CDR1 and CDR2 sequences are MGHRA and YSYEKL. Here the CDR3 DNA reads TGCGCCAGCAGCCAAGATCTTGGGGGTAGCTCCTACAATGAGCAGTTCTTC. Residues: CASSQDLGGSSYNEQFF.

This clone was detected a few times. This chain joins TRBV7-2 and TRBJ2-1; 10 bases are shared with TRBD2. CDR1 SGHTA and CDR2 FQGNSA come from the germline V gene. The CDR3 runs to 15 residues. The V and J ends lost 5 bases and 2 bases, in that order; junction bases with no gene match: 3. The DNA for the CDR3 is TGTGCCAGCAGCCCCACTAGCGGGACCTACAATGAGCAGTTCTTC. Translating it yields CASSPTSGTYNEQFF.

There are a few counts of this clone. V and J are TRBV5-4 and TRBJ2-7; 7 bases align to TRBD1. Germline V gene sequence: CDR1 SGHNT, CDR2 YYREEE (reference sequence). This CDR3 is 14 amino acids long. J gave up 2 bases and V 4 bases, and 6 bases lay outside the gene matches. CDR3 residues: CASSIRDSAYEQYF. The CDR3 coding sequence is TGTGCCAGCAGCATTCGGGACAGCGCCTACGAGCAGTACTTC.

V usage is TRBV2 and J usage is TRBJ2-1, with 7 bases that match TRBD2. Germline lookup yields CDR1 SNHLY and CDR2 FYNNEI. The length of the CDR3 is 14 residues. After removal of 7 bases from V and 0 bases from J, the junction contained 3 bases not matched to a gene. CDR3 region: CASKGGSSYNEQFF. The CDR3 region has the DNA TGTGCCAGCAAAGGCGGGAGCTCCTACAATGAGCAGTTCTTC.

The gene calls are TRBV5-1 and TRBJ2-2, with D unclear. Germline CDR1 and CDR2: SGHRS and YFSETQ. The CDR3 has 15 residues. With 2 bases removed from V and 4 bases from J, the gap between germline ends came to 12 bases. In DNA form, the CDR3 reads TGCGCCAGCAGCTTAGCCCCGTGGGGCACCGGGGAGCTGTTTTTT. It codes for CASSLAPWGTGELFF.

This clone was seen only a few times. J is TRBJ2-7 and V is TRBV29-1; 9 nucleotides match TRBD2. Per germline, CDR1 SQVTM and CDR2 ANQGSEA. Trimming took 4 bases from V and 7 from J; bases not matched to a gene: 5. This CDR3 has 12 amino acids. CDR3 sequence: CSVGGTSREQYF. The CDR3, as DNA: TGCAGCGTTGGGGGGACTAGCCGAGAGCAGTACTTC.

The V call is TRBV28, the J call TRBJ2-3; maybe TRBD2 (5 bases). V was clipped by 9 bases and J by 0 bases, with 13 bases between them. The CDR3 has 14 amino acids. CDR1 is MDHEN and CDR2 is SYDVKM in the germline V gene. The CDR3 is CASMDLSSTDTQYF. CDR3 DNA sequence: TGTGCCAGTATGGACTTGTCTAGCACAGATACGCAGTATTTT.

In its sample, this clone was seen a few times. The chain couples TRBV2 to TRBJ1-4; D remains unclear. This CDR3 spans 12 amino acids. From germline, CDR1 is SNHLY and CDR2 FYNNEI. The V gene lost 4 bases and the J gene lost 7 bases, with 7 bases spanning the gap. CDR3 DNA: TGTGCCAGCAGTGTCCGACTTGAAAAACTGTTTTTT. Amino acids: CASSVRLEKLFF.

V and J are TRBV15 and TRBJ1-5; possibly TRBD1 for D (5 bases). Germline CDR1 and CDR2: LNHNV and YYDKDF (reference sequence). This CDR3 contains 13 residues. Trimming left V 0 bases short and J 9 bases short, with 9 bases between. CDR3 sequence reads: CATSRDRRGPQHF. The CDR3 coding sequence is TGTGCCACCAGCAGAGATCGGAGGGGGCCCCAGCATTTT. Full variable domain (missing parts from reference TRBV15 and TRBJ1-5): DAMVIQNPRYQVTQFGKPVTLSCSQTLNHNVMYWYQQKSSQAPKLLFHYYDKDFNNEADTPDNFQSRRPNTSFCFLDIRSPGLGDTAMYLCATSRDRRGPQHFGDGTRLSIL.

The V and J genes are TRBV19 and TRBJ2-7; 10 nucleotides match TRBD2. Germline V gene lookup returns CDR1 LNHDA and CDR2 SQIVND (reference sequence). V lost 8 bases and J lost 0; bases outside the gene matches: 10. This CDR3 has 16 amino acids. The CDR3 reads CASREASGGSSYEQYF. In DNA form, the CDR3 reads TGTGCCAGTCGAGAGGCTAGCGGGGGAAGCTCCTACGAGCAGTACTTC.

This clone is classed as medium-sized. This sequence joins TRBV7-9 and TRBJ1-4; tentative D call: TRBD1 (5 bases). The germline V gene encodes CDR1 SEHNR and CDR2 FQNEAQ (reference sequence). The CDR3 extends over 14 amino acids. V was clipped by 2 bases and J by 10 bases, with 14 bases between them. As DNA, the CDR3 is TGTGCCAGCAGCTTAAACCAGGGATCCGGAAAACTGTTTTTT. This gives the protein CASSLNQGSGKLFF.

The rearrangement joins TRBV6-5 to TRBJ1-5; D possibly corresponds to TRBD1 (5 bases). CDR1 and CDR2 (germline): MNHEY, SVGAGI. With 6 bases removed from V and 5 bases from J, the gap between germline ends came to 8 bases. The CDR3 is made up of 12 amino acids. CDR3 DNA: TGTGCCAGCAGCTTGACAGATCAGCCCCAGCATTTT. Amino acid sequence: CASSLTDQPQHF.

This chain links TRBV21-1 with TRBJ1-5. TRBV21-1 is marked as a pseudogene. CDR3 length: 16 residues. CDR3 residues: CASSNSGRISNQPQHF. Here the CDR3 DNA reads TGTGCCAGCAGCAATTCGGGCAGGATCAGCAATCAGCCCCAGCATTTT.